The clone carrying this TCR beta chain was seen a few times. cDNA was made from approximately 500 ng RNA using alpha and beta constant primers. Alpha and beta chain libraries were made separately by chain-specific third strand synthesis with multiplexing indices. From the 5' RACE reads, TCRdb called clonotypes with MiXCR, one entry per CDR3 protein. The sample holds thousands of distinct CDR3 sequences; roughly 7.4% are singletons and the top ten take about a sixth. Antiretroviral therapy had run roughly three months, about 14 weeks, before follow-up blood collection. The repertoire came from unfractionated whole blood and reflected all unsorted peripheral T cells. The RNA source was a roughly 2.4 ml peripheral blood draw. This CDR3 has 13 residues. With 5 bases clipped from V and 14 bases from J, the junction kept 11 bases outside the gene matches. CDR1 is LGHDT and CDR2 is YNNKEL in the germline V gene (reference sequence).

The sample is drawn from a study of HIV-infected patients and healthy controls. For the study at large: By the second bleed, viral load was undetectable in about 75% of the 16 patients.

The clonotype originates from an adult with HIV infection. This chain joins TRBV3-1 and TRBJ2-1; 8 bases are a match to TRBD1. The starting material was blood, obtained during antiretroviral therapy. This chain's CDR3 is CASSSQYLGQEFF. As DNA, the CDR3 is TGTGCCAGCAGCTCCCAATATCTGGGACAGGAGTTCTTC.